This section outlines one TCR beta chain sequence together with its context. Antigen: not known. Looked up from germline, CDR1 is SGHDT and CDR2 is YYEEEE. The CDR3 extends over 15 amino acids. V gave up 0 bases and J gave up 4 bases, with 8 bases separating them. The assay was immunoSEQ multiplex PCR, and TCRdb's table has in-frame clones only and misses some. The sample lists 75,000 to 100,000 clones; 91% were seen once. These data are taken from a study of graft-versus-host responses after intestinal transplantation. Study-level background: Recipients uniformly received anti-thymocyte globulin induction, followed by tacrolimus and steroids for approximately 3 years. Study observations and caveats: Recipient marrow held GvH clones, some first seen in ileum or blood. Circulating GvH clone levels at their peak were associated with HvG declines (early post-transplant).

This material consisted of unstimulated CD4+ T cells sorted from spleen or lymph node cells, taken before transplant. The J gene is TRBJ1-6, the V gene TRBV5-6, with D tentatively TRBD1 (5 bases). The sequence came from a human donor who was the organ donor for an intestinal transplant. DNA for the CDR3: TGTGCCAGCAGCTTGGGGCGGGGGTATAATTCACCCCTCCACTTT. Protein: CASSLGRGYNSPLHF.